The entry that follows covers one T cell receptor beta chain sequence. Other DNA sequences in the sample encode the same CDR3. In the naive CD8 group, cells lacked CD45RO and were positively selected for CCR7, so terminally differentiated effector memory CD45RA+ cells were left out. These data belong to a study of shared clonotypes between healthy human individuals. This table comes from immunoSEQ multiplex PCR, and its TCRdb copy is limited to in-frame clones, with some not included. The sample has roughly 850,000 clones, 90% to 97% seen once; the top ten hold less than 0.25%. Trimming took 3 bases from V and 3 from J, leaving 3 bases between them. This CDR3 has 11 residues. The germline CDR1 and CDR2 sequences are MNHNS and SASEGT.

This clonotype originated in a man aged 25 to 40 in good health. The sequenced sample was naive CD8+ T cells sorted from blood. This chain uses TRBV6-1 with TRBJ2-7; D remains ambiguous. The CDR3 reads CASSELYEQYF. The CDR3 region has the DNA TGTGCCAGCAGTGAGCTCTACGAGCAGTACTTC.